This TCR beta chain was observed in a study of CXCR3-negative and CXCR3-positive naive CD8 T cells. Study-level background: A total of about 130 million TRB reads was generated, with about 1.5 +/- 0.3 million per library.

Study-level findings and limits: Similarly elevated diversity marked both naive subsets, with memory CD8+ cells showing far lower diversity. When CXCR3-positive naive cells were set against CXCR3-negative naive cells, the former had more hydrophobic TRB CDR3s. Naive subsets showed comparable surface CD5, and TCR interaction strength was also inferred from TRB CDR3 physicochemistry. For naive cells, CXCR3-negative and CXCR3-positive subsets had similar TRBV-TRBJ usage; for memory cells, usage differed.

As to this clonotype: What it recognizes is unknown.

Libraries of TRB cDNA were made by 5' RACE and carried UMIs. TCRdb derives one entry per CDR3 protein from the 5' RACE reads, leaving out DNA. The table for this sample gives under 150,000 distinct CDR3 sequences. Germline V gene sequence: CDR1 LGHNA, CDR2 YNFKEQ. This CDR3 spans 15 amino acids. Material: naive CXCR3+ CD8+ T cells from blood. Subset here: CD45RO-CCR7+CD27+CD95- naive CD8+ T cells expressing CXCR3 (TNR3+). The clonotype comes from a human donor in good health. Some clones in this sample may be carry-over from other donors' samples. The rearrangement uses TRBV4-2 and TRBJ2-7. The CDR3 region is CASSQGVGFAGGQYF.